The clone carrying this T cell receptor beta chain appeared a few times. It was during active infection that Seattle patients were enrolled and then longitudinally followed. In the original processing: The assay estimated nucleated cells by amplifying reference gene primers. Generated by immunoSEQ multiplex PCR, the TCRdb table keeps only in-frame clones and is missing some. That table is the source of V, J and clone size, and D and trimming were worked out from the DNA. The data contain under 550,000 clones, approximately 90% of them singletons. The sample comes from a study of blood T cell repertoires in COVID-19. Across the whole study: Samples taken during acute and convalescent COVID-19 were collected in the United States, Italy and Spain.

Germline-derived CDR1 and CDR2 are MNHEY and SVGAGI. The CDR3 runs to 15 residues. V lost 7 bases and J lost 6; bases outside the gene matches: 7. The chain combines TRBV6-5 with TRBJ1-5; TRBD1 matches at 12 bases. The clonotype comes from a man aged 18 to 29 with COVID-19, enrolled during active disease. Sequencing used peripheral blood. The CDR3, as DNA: TGTGCCAGCAAGATCGGGACAGGGGGCGGTCAGCCCCAGCATTTT. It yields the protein CASKIGTGGGQPQHF.